The clone carrying this TCR beta chain has more than one count but fewer than ten. Germline values: CDR1 SGHTA, CDR2 FQGNSA. V was shortened by 4 bases and J by 4 bases, with 14 bases between the two germline ends. This CDR3 is built from 15 residues. Original data processing: Quantification of nucleated cells was approximated via reference gene primer amplification. Assay: immunoSEQ multiplex PCR; the TCRdb copy retains only in-frame clones and omits some. V and J calls and clone size follow that table, whereas D and trimming were derived from the DNA. The table has 650,000 to 800,000 clones, around 90% seen once. The sample belongs to a study of blood T cell repertoires in COVID-19.

This chain joins TRBV7-2 and TRBJ2-1; perhaps TRBD2 as D (5 bases). This TCR derives from a woman between 18 and 29 years old with acute or convalescent COVID-19. Sequencing input: peripheral blood. Written as DNA, the CDR3 is TGTGCCAGCAGCTCAAATCCCGGACTTTACAATGAGCAGTTCTTC. Its translation is CASSSNPGLYNEQFF. Looking up the rest from reference TRBV7-2 and TRBJ2-1 gives the full variable domain: GAGVSQSPSNKVTEKGKDVELRCDPISGHTALYWYRQSLGQGLEFLIYFQGNSAPDKSGLPSDRFSAERTGGSVSTLTIQRTQQEDSAVYLCASSSNPGLYNEQFFGPGTRLTVL.